Below, 11 T cell receptor beta chains from the same sample are listed, as sequenced in a study of early T cells in non-severe SARS-CoV-2 infection. TCRdb reprocessed the 5' RACE reads with MiXCR, giving one entry per CDR3 protein. The sample lists some 66,000 distinct CDR3 sequences; 13% were seen once. Sequences were obtained from whole blood. These TCRs come from an adult who was a healthcare worker with PCR-confirmed SARS-CoV-2 infection or an uninfected control (not recorded which).

The chain employs TRBV2 and TRBJ2-3; 8 bases map to TRBD2. Germline CDR1 reads SNHLY; CDR2 reads FYNNEI. V dropped 6 bases and J dropped 4; count of bases not matched to a gene: 9. The CDR3 loop spans 15 amino acids. CDR3 nucleotide sequence: TGTGCCAGCAGCCCCGGGACTAGAGTCGCAGATACGCAGTATTTT. Translating it yields CASSPGTRVADTQYF.

This clonotype was counted only a few times. J is TRBJ2-7 and V is TRBV7-9; TRBD2 is a possible D gene (6 bases). Deletions cut 5 bases from V and 5 bases from J, with 16 bases between. The CDR3 has 14 amino acids. Germline CDR1 reads SEHNR; CDR2 reads FQNEAQ (reference sequence). CDR3 sequence (DNA): TGTGCCAGCAGCACACGGGAGAACTTCCACGAGCAGTACTTC. This gives the protein CASSTRENFHEQYF.

This clonotype was counted only a few times. The chain couples TRBV2 to TRBJ2-3; no clear D gene. Looked up from germline, CDR1 is SNHLY and CDR2 is FYNNEI. This CDR3 region has 11 residues. V lost 8 bases to trimming and J lost 6 bases, with 9 bases between them. The CDR3 sequence: CASVEGDTQYF. Written as DNA, the CDR3 is TGTGCCAGCGTAGAAGGGGATACGCAGTATTTT.

This clonotype occurred a few times. The chain is built from TRBV11-2 and TRBJ2-7; maybe TRBD1 (5 bases). The CDR3 is 13 residues long. V lost 3 bases, J lost 3 bases, and 9 bases lay in between. In germline, CDR1 is SGHAT, CDR2 FQNNGV. Here the CDR3 reads CASSFAGNYEQYF. The DNA for the CDR3 is TGTGCCAGCAGCTTTGCAGGGAACTACGAGCAGTACTTC.

This chain connects TRBV6-6 to TRBJ2-6; TRBD2 aligns across 8 bases. Trimming took 5 bases from V and 2 from J; bases not matched to a gene: 8. CDR1 is MNHNY and CDR2 is SVGAGI in the germline V gene (reference sequence). The CDR3 has 17 amino acids. CDR3 DNA sequence: TGTGCCAGCAGTACCCTAACGGGAGGGGCTGGGGCCAACGTCCTGACTTTC. This encodes CASSTLTGGAGANVLTF.

In this sample, this clonotype is medium-sized. The gene calls are TRBV24-1 and TRBJ1-1; 10 nucleotides line up with TRBD1. The CDR3 runs 16 residues. J was trimmed by 3 bases and V by 4 bases; bases with no gene match: 7. Germline assignment: CDR1 KGHDR and CDR2 SFDVKD. This chain's CDR3 is CATSERGTGEDTEAFF. In DNA form, the CDR3 reads TGTGCCACCAGTGAAAGGGGGACAGGGGAGGACACTGAAGCTTTCTTT.

Concerning this clonotype: One junction end does not reproduce the germline sequence, and a read error may be involved. This chain links TRBV28 with TRBJ2-7, with D possibly matching TRBD2 (5 bases). Looked up from germline, CDR1 is MDHEN and CDR2 is SYDVKM. This CDR3 comprises 13 residues. The DNA for the CDR3 is TGTGCCAGCAGTTACCCTGGACTTGCTAGCACCTTCTTC. Residues: CASSYPGLASTFF.

This clonotype was observed a few times. V gene TRBV11-2 combines with J gene TRBJ2-7; D is unresolved. The ends were cut back, 5 bases at V and 2 bases at J, with 4 bases in the middle. The germline V gene encodes CDR1 SGHAT and CDR2 FQNNGV. CDR3 size: 11 residues. As DNA, the CDR3 is TGTGCCAGCAGCGTAACCTACGAGCAGTACTTC. It yields the protein CASSVTYEQYF.

This clonotype was counted only a few times. V is TRBV19 and J is TRBJ1-2, with TRBD1 matching over 7 bases. CDR3 length: 14 amino acids. With V trimmed by 9 bases and J by 3 bases, 10 bases remained unmatched. The V gene's germline CDR1 is LNHDA and CDR2 SQIVND (reference sequence). The DNA for the CDR3 is TGTGCCAGCGCGAAAACAGGGGCGGACTATGGCTACACCTTC. It specifies CASAKTGADYGYTF. The variable domain in full, completed from reference TRBV19 and TRBJ1-2, reads DGGITQSPKYLFRKEGQNVTLSCEQNLNHDAMYWYRQDPGQGLRLIYYSQIVNDFQKGDIAEGYSVSREKKESFPLTVTSAQKNPTAFYLCASAKTGADYGYTFGSGTRLTVV.

This clonotype was picked up a small number of times. The chain couples TRBV12-3 or TRBV12-4 to TRBJ2-7; D could derive from TRBD1 or TRBD2 (5 bases each). With 3 bases removed from V and 4 bases from J, the gap between germline ends came to 16 bases. The CDR3 has 15 residues. In DNA, the CDR3 is TGTGCCAGCAGTTTGCCAGGGACGGACCCATACGAGCAGTACTTC. Its protein is CASSLPGTDPYEQYF.

This clonotype was seen ten or more times. The CDR3 sequence is CASSEISTDTQYF. The DNA for the CDR3 is TGTGCCAGCAGCGAAATTTCCACAGATACGCAGTATTTT. This chain connects TRBV6-6 to TRBJ2-3; no clear D. V was cut by 6 bases and J by 2 bases, with 9 bases left in between. The germline gives CDR1 MNHNY, CDR2 SVGAGI (reference sequence). CDR3 length: 13 residues.